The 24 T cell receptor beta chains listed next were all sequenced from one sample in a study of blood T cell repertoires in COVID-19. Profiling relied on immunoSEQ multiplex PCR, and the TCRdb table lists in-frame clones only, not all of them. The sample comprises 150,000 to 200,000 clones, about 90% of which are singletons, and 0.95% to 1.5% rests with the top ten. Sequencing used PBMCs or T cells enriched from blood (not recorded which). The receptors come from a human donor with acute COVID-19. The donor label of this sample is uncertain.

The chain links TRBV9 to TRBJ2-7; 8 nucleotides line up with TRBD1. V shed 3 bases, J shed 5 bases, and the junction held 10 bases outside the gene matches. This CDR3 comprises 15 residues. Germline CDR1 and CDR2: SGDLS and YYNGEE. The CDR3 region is CASSEGESTGDEQYF. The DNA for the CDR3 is TGTGCCAGCAGCGAGGGGGAATCGACAGGGGACGAGCAGTACTTC.

The CDR3 here is CASSTDRVIRNTEAFF. The CDR3 DNA follows: TGTGCCAGTAGTACGGACAGGGTTATAAGGAACACTGAAGCTTTCTTT. The V and J genes are TRBV19 and TRBJ1-1; 8 bases fit TRBD1. Germline V gene sequence: CDR1 LNHDA, CDR2 SQIVND (reference sequence). The length of the CDR3 is 16 residues. The V segment lost 4 bases and the J segment 1 base; nucleotides outside the gene matches: 8.

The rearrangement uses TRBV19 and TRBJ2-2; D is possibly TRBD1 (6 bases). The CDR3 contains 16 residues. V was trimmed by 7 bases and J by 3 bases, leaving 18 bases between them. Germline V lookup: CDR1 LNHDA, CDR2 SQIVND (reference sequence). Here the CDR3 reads CASTLKATGYTGELFF. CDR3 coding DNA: TGTGCCAGTACCCTAAAAGCCACAGGGTACACCGGGGAGCTGTTTTTT. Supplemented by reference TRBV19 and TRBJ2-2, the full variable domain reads DGGITQSPKYLFRKEGQNVTLSCEQNLNHDAMYWYRQDPGQGLRLIYYSQIVNDFQKGDIAEGYSVSREKKESFPLTVTSAQKNPTAFYLCASTLKATGYTGELFFGEGSRLTVL.

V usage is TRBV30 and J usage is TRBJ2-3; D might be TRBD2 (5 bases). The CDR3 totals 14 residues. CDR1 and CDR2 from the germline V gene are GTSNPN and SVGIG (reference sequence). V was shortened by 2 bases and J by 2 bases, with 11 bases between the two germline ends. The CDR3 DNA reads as TGTGCCTGGAGTCCCGGGGATTACACAGATACGCAGTATTTT. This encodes CAWSPGDYTDTQYF.

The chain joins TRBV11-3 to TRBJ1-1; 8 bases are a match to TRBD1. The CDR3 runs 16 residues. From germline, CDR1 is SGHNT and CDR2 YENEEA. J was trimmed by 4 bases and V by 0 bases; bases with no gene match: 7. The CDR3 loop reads CASSLDLTGDGTEAFF. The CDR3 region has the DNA TGTGCCAGCAGCTTAGACCTGACAGGGGACGGCACTGAAGCTTTCTTT.

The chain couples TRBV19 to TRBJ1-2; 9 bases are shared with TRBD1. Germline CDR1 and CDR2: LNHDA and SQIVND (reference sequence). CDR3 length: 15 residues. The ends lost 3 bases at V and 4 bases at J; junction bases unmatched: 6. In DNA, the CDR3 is TGTGCCAGTAGTATTACAGGGGGCGAGATCTATGGCTACACCTTC. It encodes CASSITGGEIYGYTF.

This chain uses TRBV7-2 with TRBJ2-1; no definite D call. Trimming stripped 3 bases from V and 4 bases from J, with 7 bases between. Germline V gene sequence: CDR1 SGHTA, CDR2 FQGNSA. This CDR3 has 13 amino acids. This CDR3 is CASSLTPYNEQFF. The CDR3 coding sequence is TGTGCCAGCAGCTTGACACCGTACAATGAGCAGTTCTTC. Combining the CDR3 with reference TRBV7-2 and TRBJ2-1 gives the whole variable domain GAGVSQSPSNKVTEKGKDVELRCDPISGHTALYWYRQSLGQGLEFLIYFQGNSAPDKSGLPSDRFSAERTGGSVSTLTIQRTQQEDSAVYLCASSLTPYNEQFFGPGTRLTVL.

The CDR3 is CASSPGQGTNQPQHF. The CDR3, as DNA: TGTGCCAGCTCACCGGGACAGGGCACCAATCAGCCCCAGCATTTT. The J gene is TRBJ1-5, the V gene TRBV18; 9 bases map to TRBD1. V dropped 3 bases and J dropped 3; count of bases not matched to a gene: 3. The CDR3 is made up of 15 amino acids. CDR1 KGHSH and CDR2 LQKENI come from the germline V gene. Using reference TRBV18 and TRBJ1-5 for the parts outside the CDR3, the full variable domain is NAGVMQNPRHLVRRRGQEARLRCSPMKGHSHVYWYRQLPEEGLKFMVYLQKENIIDESGMPKERFSAEFPKEGPSILRIQQVVRGDSAAYFCASSPGQGTNQPQHFGDGTRLSIL.

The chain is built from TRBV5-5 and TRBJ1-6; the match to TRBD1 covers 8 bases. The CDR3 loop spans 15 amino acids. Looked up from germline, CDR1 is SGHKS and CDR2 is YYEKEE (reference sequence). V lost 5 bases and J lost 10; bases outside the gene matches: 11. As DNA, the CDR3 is TGTGCCAGCAGTTCGGAAGACAGGGGACAATCACCCCTCCACTTT. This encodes CASSSEDRGQSPLHF.

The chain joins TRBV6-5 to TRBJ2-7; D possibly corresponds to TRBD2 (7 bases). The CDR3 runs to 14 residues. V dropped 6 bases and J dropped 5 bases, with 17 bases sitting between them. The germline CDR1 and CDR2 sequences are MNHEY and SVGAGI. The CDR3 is CASSSRGGRNEQYF. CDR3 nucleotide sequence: TGTGCCAGCAGCTCGAGGGGGGGTCGGAACGAGCAGTACTTC.

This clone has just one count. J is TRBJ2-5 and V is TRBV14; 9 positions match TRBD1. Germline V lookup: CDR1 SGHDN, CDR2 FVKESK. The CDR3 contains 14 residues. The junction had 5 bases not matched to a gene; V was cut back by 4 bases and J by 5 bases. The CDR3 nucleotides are TGTGCCAGCAGCCTTACAGGGGGCGGTGAGACCCAGTACTTC. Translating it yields CASSLTGGGETQYF.

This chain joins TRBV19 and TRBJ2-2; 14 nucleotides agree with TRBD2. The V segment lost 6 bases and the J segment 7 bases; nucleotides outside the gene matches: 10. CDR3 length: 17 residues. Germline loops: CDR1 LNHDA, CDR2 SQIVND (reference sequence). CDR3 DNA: TGTGCCAGTAGCCCCAGACTAGCGGGGGGGCCCGTCGGGGAGCTGTTTTTT. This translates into CASSPRLAGGPVGELFF.

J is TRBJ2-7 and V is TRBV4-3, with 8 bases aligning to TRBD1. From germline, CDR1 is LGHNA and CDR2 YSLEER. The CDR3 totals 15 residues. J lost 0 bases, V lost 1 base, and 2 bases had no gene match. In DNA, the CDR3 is TGCGCCAGCAGCCAAGGGGACAGGATCTCCTACGAGCAGTACTTC. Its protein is CASSQGDRISYEQYF.

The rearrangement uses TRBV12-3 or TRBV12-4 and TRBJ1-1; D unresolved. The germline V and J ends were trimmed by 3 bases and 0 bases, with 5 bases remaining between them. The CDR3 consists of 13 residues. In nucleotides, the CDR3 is TGTGCCAGCAGTTTCGCAGTGAACACTGAAGCTTTCTTT. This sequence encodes CASSFAVNTEAFF.

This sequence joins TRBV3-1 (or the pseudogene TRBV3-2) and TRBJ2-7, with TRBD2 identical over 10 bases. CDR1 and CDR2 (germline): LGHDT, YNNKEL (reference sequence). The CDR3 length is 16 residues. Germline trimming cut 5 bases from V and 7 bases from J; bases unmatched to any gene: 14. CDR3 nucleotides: TGTGCCAGCAGCGCGGGACTAGCGATAGTAAGGAAGGAGCAGTACTTC. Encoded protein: CASSAGLAIVRKEQYF.

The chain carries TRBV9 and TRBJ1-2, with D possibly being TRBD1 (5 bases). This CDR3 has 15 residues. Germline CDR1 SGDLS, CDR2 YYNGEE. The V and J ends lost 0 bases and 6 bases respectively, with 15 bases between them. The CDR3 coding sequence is TGTGCCAGCAGCGTAGTTTCCAGGGATTATGATGGCTACACCTTC. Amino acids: CASSVVSRDYDGYTF.

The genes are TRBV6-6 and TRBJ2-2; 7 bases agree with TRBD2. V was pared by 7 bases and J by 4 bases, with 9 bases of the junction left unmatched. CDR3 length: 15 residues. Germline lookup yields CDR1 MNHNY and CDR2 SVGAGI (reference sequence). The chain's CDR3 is CASKGRARSTGELFF. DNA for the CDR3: TGTGCCAGCAAGGGGAGGGCGCGAAGCACCGGGGAGCTGTTTTTT.

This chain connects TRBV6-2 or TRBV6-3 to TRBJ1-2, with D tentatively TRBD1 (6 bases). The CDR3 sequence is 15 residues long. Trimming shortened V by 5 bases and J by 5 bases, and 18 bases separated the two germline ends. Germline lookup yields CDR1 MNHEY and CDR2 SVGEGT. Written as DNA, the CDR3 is TGTGCCAGCAGTCCGGACAGTCCTTGGGGGTATGGCTACACCTTC. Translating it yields CASSPDSPWGYGYTF.

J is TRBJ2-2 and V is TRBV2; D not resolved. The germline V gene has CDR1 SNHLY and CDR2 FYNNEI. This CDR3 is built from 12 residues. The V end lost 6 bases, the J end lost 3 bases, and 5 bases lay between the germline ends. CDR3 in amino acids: CASSLDTGELFF. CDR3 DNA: TGTGCCAGCAGCCTAGACACCGGGGAGCTGTTTTTT.

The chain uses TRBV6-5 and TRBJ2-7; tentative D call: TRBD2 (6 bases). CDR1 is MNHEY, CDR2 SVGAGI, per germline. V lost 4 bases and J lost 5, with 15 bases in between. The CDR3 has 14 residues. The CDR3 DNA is TGTGCCAGCAGTTCCCGGGACTTAAGGGACGAGCAGTACTTC. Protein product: CASSSRDLRDEQYF.

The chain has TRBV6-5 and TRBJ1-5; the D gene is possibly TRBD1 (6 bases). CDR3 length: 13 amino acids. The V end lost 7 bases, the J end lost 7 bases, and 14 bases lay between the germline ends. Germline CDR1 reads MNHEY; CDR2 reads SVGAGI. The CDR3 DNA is TGTGCCAGCACGGCAGGGGTTGGACAGCCCCAGCATTTT. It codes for CASTAGVGQPQHF.

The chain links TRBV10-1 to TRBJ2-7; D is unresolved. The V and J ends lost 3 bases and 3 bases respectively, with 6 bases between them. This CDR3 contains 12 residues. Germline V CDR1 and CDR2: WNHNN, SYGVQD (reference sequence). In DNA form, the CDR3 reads TGCGCCAGCAGTGACCCGGGCTACGAGCAGTACTTC. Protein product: CASSDPGYEQYF.

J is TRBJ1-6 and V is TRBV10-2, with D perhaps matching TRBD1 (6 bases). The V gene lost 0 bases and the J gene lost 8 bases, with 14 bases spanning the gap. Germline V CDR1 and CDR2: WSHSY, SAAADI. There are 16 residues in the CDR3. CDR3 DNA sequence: TGCGCCAGCAGTGAGTCGAGAGGACAGAGTTATTCACCCCTCCACTTT. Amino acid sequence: CASSESRGQSYSPLHF.

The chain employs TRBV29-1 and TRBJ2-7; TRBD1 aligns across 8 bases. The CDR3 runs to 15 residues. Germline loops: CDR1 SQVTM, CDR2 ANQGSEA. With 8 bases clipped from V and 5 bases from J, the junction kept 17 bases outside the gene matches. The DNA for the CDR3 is TGCAGCATCATCTGGACAGGGATCGTAAGGGACGAGCAGTACTTC. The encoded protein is CSIIWTGIVRDEQYF.